The 9 T cell receptor beta chains below all came from one sample that was sequenced in a study of cytomegalovirus exposure and HLA in healthy donors. Use of 60 Vbeta and 13 Jbeta primers characterized the PCR. Method: immunoSEQ multiplex PCR; TCRdb's copy keeps in-frame clones and lacks some. The sample shows about 110,000 clones, 70% of them seen only once. Material for sequencing was PBMCs. These TCRs come from a man between 25 and 39 years old in good health and CMV-seropositive.

The chain joins TRBV11-3 to TRBJ2-1; 8 nucleotides line up with TRBD2. Germline CDR1 SGHNT, CDR2 YENEEA. Trimming removed 5 bases from V and 14 bases from J; junction bases left unmatched: 11. The CDR3 sequence is 13 residues long. DNA of the CDR3: TGTGCCAGCAGCCCTCGTAGCGGGGTGGAGGAGTTCTTC. Translated, it gives CASSPRSGVEEFF.

The genes are TRBV27 and TRBJ1-2; 7 bases agree with TRBD1. CDR1 and CDR2 from the germline V gene are MNHEY and SMNVEV (reference sequence). The V gene end was trimmed by 5 bases and the J gene end by 11 bases; junction bases not matched to a gene: 17. This CDR3 spans 15 amino acids. The CDR3 DNA reads TGTGCCAGCAGTCTCGGCCCCGGGACAGCGGACGGATACACCTTC. This encodes CASSLGPGTADGYTF.

V and J are TRBV5-6 and TRBJ1-1; no firm D call. Germline CDR1 is SGHDT and CDR2 is YYEEEE. The length of the CDR3 is 17 residues. Trimming took 3 bases from V and 0 from J, leaving 18 bases between them. CDR3 in amino acids: CASSYHSTGSLNTEAFF. The CDR3, as DNA: TGTGCCAGCAGCTACCATAGCACCGGGTCCTTGAACACTGAAGCTTTCTTT.

The chain has TRBV5-4 and TRBJ2-5; 10 bases agree with TRBD1. Trimming at V came to 2 bases and at J to 3 bases, leaving 4 bases not matched to a gene. CDR3 length: 15 residues. CDR1 and CDR2 from the germline V gene are SGHNT and YYREEE (reference sequence). The CDR3 sequence is CASSFTTGGKETQYF. Here the CDR3 DNA reads TGTGCCAGCAGCTTCACGACAGGGGGCAAAGAGACCCAGTACTTC.

The chain combines TRBV5-1 with TRBJ2-5; 12 positions match TRBD2. The V segment lost 3 bases and the J segment 5 bases; nucleotides outside the gene matches: 8. CDR1 is SGHRS and CDR2 is YFSETQ in the germline V gene. CDR3 length: 16 amino acids. The CDR3 DNA reads as TGCGCCAGCAGCTCCTCTAGCGGGAGGGCCCGGGAGACCCAGTACTTC. Translating gives CASSSSSGRARETQYF.

This chain joins TRBV5-4 and TRBJ2-3; 9 bases map to TRBD2. Per the germline V gene, CDR1 is SGHNT and CDR2 is YYREEE (reference sequence). V was pared by 1 base and J by 1 base, with 4 bases of the junction left unmatched. The length of the CDR3 is 16 residues. CDR3 nucleotide sequence: TGTGCCAGCAGCTTGATTTCTAGCGGGGGCACAGATACGCAGTATTTT. Residues: CASSLISSGGTDTQYF. The whole variable domain, filled in from reference TRBV5-4 and TRBJ2-3, reads ETGVTQSPTHLIKTRGQQVTLRCSSQSGHNTVSWYQQALGQGPQFIFQYYREEENGRGNFPPRFSGLQFPNYSSELNVNALELDDSALYLCASSLISSGGTDTQYFGPGTRLTVL.

CDR3 DNA: TGTGCCAGCAGCGTCCTCGACAGGGGCGGGGGCACTGAAGCTTTCTTT. It yields the protein CASSVLDRGGGTEAFF. This chain joins TRBV9 and TRBJ1-1, with 8 bases that match TRBD1. CDR1 and CDR2 from the germline V gene are SGDLS and YYNGEE. The CDR3 spans 16 residues. The J segment lost 4 bases and the V segment lost 2 bases, leaving 10 bases of the junction unmatched. Full variable domain (remainder filled in from reference TRBV9 and TRBJ1-1): DSGVTQTPKHLITATGQRVTLRCSPRSGDLSVYWYQQSLDQGLQFLIQYYNGEERAKGNILERFSAQQFPDLHSELNLSSLELGDSALYFCASSVLDRGGGTEAFFGQGTRLTVV.

The chain recombines TRBV28 with TRBJ1-2; TRBD1 aligns across 8 bases. V trimming: 4 bases; J trimming: 0 bases; junction bases outside the gene matches: 22. The germline V gene has CDR1 MDHEN and CDR2 SYDVKM. This CDR3 region has 21 residues. This chain's CDR3 is CASSSSLWDAGPGGTNYGYTF. CDR3 in DNA: TGTGCCAGCAGTTCATCTCTTTGGGACGCCGGACCAGGGGGCACTAACTATGGCTACACCTTC.

V is TRBV6-6 and J is TRBJ1-2; D might be TRBD1 (5 bases). CDR1 and CDR2 from the germline V gene are MNHNY and SVGAGI (reference sequence). Trimming removed 5 bases from V and 6 bases from J, with 10 bases in between. There are 12 residues in the CDR3. The CDR3 region has the DNA TGTGCCAGCAGTCGGGGGAGAGATGGCTACACCTTC. Its protein is CASSRGRDGYTF.